This entry features one TCR beta chain sequence. The CDR3 spans 16 residues. The V gene end was trimmed by 0 bases and the J gene end by 5 bases; junction bases not matched to a gene: 6. Germline V gene sequence: CDR1 SGDLS, CDR2 YYNGEE. This record comes from a study of blood T cell repertoires in COVID-19. Overall study: In each case, the material was cDNA or gDNA derived from T cells, B-cell-depleted T cells, or PBMCs.

Profiled with immunoSEQ multiplex PCR; TCRdb holds only in-frame clones, not every one. Counted here are about 260,000 clones, approximately 87% occurring once; the ten biggest clones make up approximately 1.4%. The sequencing input was peripheral blood. The receptor comes from a woman in her 40s who had recovered from COVID-19. This chain connects TRBV9 to TRBJ2-2; 8 nucleotides match TRBD2. CDR3 in amino acids: CASSVGGTSYTGELFF. The CDR3 bases are TGTGCCAGCAGCGTAGGTGGGACTAGTTATACCGGGGAGCTGTTTTTT.